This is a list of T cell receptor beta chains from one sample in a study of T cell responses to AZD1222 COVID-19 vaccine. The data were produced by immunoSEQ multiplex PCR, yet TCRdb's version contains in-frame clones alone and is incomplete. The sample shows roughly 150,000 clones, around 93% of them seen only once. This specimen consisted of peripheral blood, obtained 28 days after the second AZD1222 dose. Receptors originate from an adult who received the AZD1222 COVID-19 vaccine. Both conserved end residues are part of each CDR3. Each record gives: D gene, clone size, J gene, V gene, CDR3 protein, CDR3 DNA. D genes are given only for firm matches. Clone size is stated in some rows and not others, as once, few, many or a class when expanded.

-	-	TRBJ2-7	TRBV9	CASSVGGDPSYEQYF	TGTGCCAGCAGCGTAGGAGGGGACCCGTCTTACGAGCAGTACTTC
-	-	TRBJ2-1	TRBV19	CASSITPYNEQFF	TGTGCCAGTAGTATAACCCCCTACAATGAGCAGTTCTTC
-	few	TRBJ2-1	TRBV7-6	CASSLGAGWNNEQFF	TGTGCCAGCAGCTTAGGTGCAGGTTGGAACAATGAGCAGTTCTTC
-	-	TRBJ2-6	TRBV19	CASSILTRHGSGANVLTF	TGTGCCAGTAGTATACTAACTAGGCACGGCTCTGGGGCCAACGTCCTGACTTTC
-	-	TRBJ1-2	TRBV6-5	CASRQSGHYGYTF	TGTGCCAGCAGGCAGTCGGGGCACTATGGCTACACCTTC
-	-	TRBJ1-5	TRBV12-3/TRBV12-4	CASSLSPNQPQHF	TGTGCCAGCAGTTTATCCCCCAATCAGCCCCAGCATTTT
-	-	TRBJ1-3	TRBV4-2	CASSQDQETGNTIYF	TGTGCCAGCAGCCAAGATCAGGAAACTGGAAACACCATATATTTT
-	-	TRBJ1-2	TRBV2	CASSEDYRDGYTF	TGTGCCAGCAGTGAAGACTACAGGGATGGCTACACCTTC
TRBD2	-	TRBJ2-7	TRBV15	CATSRGGPGGDRYEQYF	TGTGCCACCAGCAGAGGGGGTCCGGGAGGGGATCGTTACGAGCAGTACTTC
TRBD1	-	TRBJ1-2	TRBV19	CASSAGTATSYGYTF	TGTGCCAGTAGTGCCGGGACAGCGACTAGCTATGGCTACACCTTC
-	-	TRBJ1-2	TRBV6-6	CASSYARGDYGYTF	TGTGCCAGCAGTTACGCACGGGGGGACTATGGCTACACCTTC
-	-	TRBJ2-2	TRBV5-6	CASSPTFTGELFF	TGTGCCAGCAGCCCCACATTCACCGGGGAGCTGTTTTTT
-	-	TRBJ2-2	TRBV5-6	CASTQRGGANTGELFF	TGTGCCAGCACTCAGAGGGGGGGCGCGAACACCGGGGAGCTGTTTTTT
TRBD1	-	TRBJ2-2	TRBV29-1	CSVDRVGNTRELFF	TGCAGCGTGGACAGGGTAGGGAACACCAGGGAGCTGTTTTTT
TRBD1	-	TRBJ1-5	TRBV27	CASKRTGGNQPQHF	TGTGCCAGCAAAAGGACAGGGGGGAATCAGCCCCAGCATTTT
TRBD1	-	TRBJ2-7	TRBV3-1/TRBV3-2	CASSQDIGQGVYEQYF	TGTGCCAGCAGCCAAGATATAGGACAGGGGGTCTACGAGCAGTACTTC
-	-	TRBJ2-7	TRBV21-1	CASSSFYQWGGRYEQYF	TGTGCCAGCAGCAGCTTCTACCAGTGGGGGGGCCGGTACGAGCAGTACTTC
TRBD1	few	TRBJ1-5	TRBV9	CGRRGRNQPQHF	TGTGGTAGGAGGGGGCGTAATCAGCCCCAGCATTTT
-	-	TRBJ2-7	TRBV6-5	CASSYEDPGSSYEQYF	TGTGCCAGCAGTTACGAAGATCCGGGAAGCTCCTACGAGCAGTACTTC
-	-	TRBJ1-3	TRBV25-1	CASSEAGATSGNTIYF	TGTGCCAGCAGTGAAGCAGGGGCCACCTCTGGAAACACCATATATTTT
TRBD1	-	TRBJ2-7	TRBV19	CASSTPGQGTGEQYF	TGTGCCAGTAGTACACCGGGACAGGGTACGGGGGAGCAGTACTTC
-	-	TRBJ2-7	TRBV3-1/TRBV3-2	CASSQGGLGRSSYEQYF	TGTGCCAGCAGCCAAGGGGGACTTGGACGAAGCTCCTACGAGCAGTACTTC
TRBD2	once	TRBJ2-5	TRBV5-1	CASSLALAGGLETQYF	TGCGCCAGCAGCTTGGCACTAGCGGGGGGTCTGGAGACCCAGTACTTC
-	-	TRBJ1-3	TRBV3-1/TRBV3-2	CASSQDWGSSGNTIYF	TGTGCCAGCAGCCAAGATTGGGGAAGTTCGGGAAACACCATATATTTT
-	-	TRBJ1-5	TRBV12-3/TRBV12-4	CASSLFQPQHF	TGTGCCAGCAGTTTATTTCAGCCCCAGCATTTT
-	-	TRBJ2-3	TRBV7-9	CASSLGVGRPSTDTQYF	TGTGCCAGCAGCCTCGGGGTGGGGAGGCCAAGCACAGATACGCAGTATTTT
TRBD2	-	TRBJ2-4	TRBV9	CASSVGQGTSDAKNIQYF	TGTGCCAGCAGCGTAGGGCAGGGGACTAGCGATGCCAAAAACATTCAGTACTTC
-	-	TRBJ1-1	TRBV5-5	CASSPTQNTEAFF	TGTGCCAGCAGCCCAACCCAGAACACTGAAGCTTTCTTT
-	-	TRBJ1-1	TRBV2	CASSDGSGLTEAFF	TGTGCCAGCAGTGACGGCTCAGGGCTCACTGAAGCTTTCTTT
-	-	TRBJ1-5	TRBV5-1	CASSLEGYSNQPQHF	TGCGCCAGCAGCTTGGAGGGTTATAGCAATCAGCCCCAGCATTTT
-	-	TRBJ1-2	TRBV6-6	CASSRQGDANYGYTF	TGTGCCAGCAGTAGGCAGGGCGATGCTAACTATGGCTACACCTTC
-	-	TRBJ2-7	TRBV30	CAWWQGSSYEQYF	TGTGCCTGGTGGCAGGGATCGTCCTACGAGCAGTACTTC
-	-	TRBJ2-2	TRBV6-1	CASSVNPPGVGGELFF	TGTGCCAGCAGTGTTAACCCACCAGGGGTAGGAGGGGAGCTGTTTTTT
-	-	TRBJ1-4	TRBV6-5	CASSYGGGAYNEKLFF	TGTGCCAGCAGTTACGGCGGGGGGGCATATAATGAAAAACTGTTTTTT
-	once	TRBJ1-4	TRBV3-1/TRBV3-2	CASSLISGANEKLFF	TGTGCCAGCAGCCTGATCTCCGGGGCTAATGAAAAACTGTTTTTT
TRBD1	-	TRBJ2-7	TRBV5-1	CASSLAGQGDEQYF	TGCGCCAGCAGCTTGGCTGGACAGGGGGACGAGCAGTACTTC
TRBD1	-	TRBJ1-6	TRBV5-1	CASSLDSQGASSPLHF	TGCGCCAGCAGCTTGGATAGCCAGGGGGCAAGTTCACCCCTCCACTTT
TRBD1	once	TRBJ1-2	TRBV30	CAWSVTGGIGYTF	TGTGCCTGGAGTGTGACAGGGGGTATTGGCTACACCTTC
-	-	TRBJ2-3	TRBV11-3	CASSLDPQPPVKF	TGTGCCAGCAGCTTAGACCCACAACCGCCCGTTAAATTT
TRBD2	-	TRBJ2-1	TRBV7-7	CASSLGRTSGYNEQFF	TGTGCTAGCAGCTTAGGGCGGACTAGCGGTTACAATGAGCAGTTCTTC
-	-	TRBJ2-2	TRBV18	CASSPGTPNTGELFF	TGTGCCAGCTCACCAGGGACACCGAACACCGGGGAGCTGTTTTTT
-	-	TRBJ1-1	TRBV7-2	CASSLGTAGLNTEAFF	TGTGCCAGCAGCTTAGGGACAGCCGGATTGAACACTGAAGCTTTCTTT
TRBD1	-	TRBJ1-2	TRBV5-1	CASSLALDRDYGYTF	TGCGCCAGCAGCTTGGCCTTAGACAGGGACTATGGCTACACCTTC
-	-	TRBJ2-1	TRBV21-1	CASSKGTYNEQFF	TGTGCCAGCAGCAAAGGGACCTACAATGAGCAGTTCTTC
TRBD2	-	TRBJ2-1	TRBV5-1	CASSRGLAGGYEQFF	TGCGCCAGCAGCCGGGGACTAGCGGGAGGCTATGAGCAGTTCTTC
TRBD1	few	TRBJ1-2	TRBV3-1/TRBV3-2	CASSQSYGPGQGRDGYTF	TGTGCCAGCAGCCAAAGCTACGGTCCGGGACAGGGACGTGATGGCTACACCTTC
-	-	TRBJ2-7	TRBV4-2	CASSQAYEQYF	TGTGCCAGCAGCCAAGCATACGAGCAGTACTTC
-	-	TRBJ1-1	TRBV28	CASSLALGAFF	TGTGCCAGCAGTTTAGCGCTGGGGGCTTTCTTT
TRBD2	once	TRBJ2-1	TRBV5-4	CASSDRGGLAGKSSYNEQFF	TGTGCCAGCAGCGATCGCGGAGGGCTAGCGGGTAAAAGCTCCTACAATGAGCAGTTCTTC
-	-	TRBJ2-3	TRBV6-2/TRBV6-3	CASSTSSDTQYF	TGTGCCAGCAGTACCAGCTCAGATACGCAGTATTTT
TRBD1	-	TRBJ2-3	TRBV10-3	CAISAGQGTDTQYF	TGTGCCATCAGTGCCGGACAGGGGACAGATACGCAGTATTTT
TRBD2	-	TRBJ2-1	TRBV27	CASSLLSLAGGYNEQFF	TGTGCCAGCAGTTTATTGTCGCTAGCGGGAGGGTACAATGAGCAGTTCTTC
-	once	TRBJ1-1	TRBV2	CASSSPNTEAFF	TGTGCCAGCAGTTCTCCGAACACTGAAGCTTTCTTT
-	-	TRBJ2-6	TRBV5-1	CASRDVLGANVLTF	TGCGCCAGCAGGGATGTACTCGGGGCCAACGTCCTGACTTTC